A selection of T cell receptor beta chains follows, all from one sample in a study of T cells in Graves' hyperthyroidism and ophthalmopathy. MiXCR, run by TCRdb on the multiplex PCR reads, gives a single entry per CDR3 protein. The table shows some 560,000 distinct CDR3 sequences, with less than 15% occurring only once. The sample comprised blood. These receptors came from a woman aged 35 to 49 with Graves' hyperthyroidism. CDR3s include the opening cysteine and the closing phenylalanine or tryptophan. D genes are given only for firm matches. Where a row states a size, it is once, few, many or the class of an expanded clone; other rows omit it.

v_call: TRBV18
d_call: TRBD1
j_call: TRBJ2-7
clone_size: few
cdr3_aa: CASSADRVHEQYF
cdr3_nt: TGTGCCAGCTCCGCCGACAGGGTCCACGAGCAGTACTTC

v_call: TRBV24-1
d_call: TRBD2
j_call: TRBJ2-1
clone_size: few
cdr3_aa: CATSATGPSGINEQFF
cdr3_nt: TGTGCCACCAGTGCAACCGGGCCTAGCGGGATCAATGAGCAGTTCTTC

v_call: TRBV7-6
d_call: TRBD1
j_call: TRBJ2-7
clone_size: -
cdr3_aa: CASSPNRQGAHEQYF
cdr3_nt: TGTGCCAGCAGCCCAAACCGCCAGGGGGCCCACGAGCAGTACTTC

v_call: TRBV5-1
d_call: -
j_call: TRBJ1-5
clone_size: many
cdr3_aa: CASKVKSNQPQHF
cdr3_nt: TGCGCCAGCAAAGTCAAGAGCAATCAGCCCCAGCATTTT

v_call: TRBV11-2
d_call: -
j_call: TRBJ2-7
clone_size: many
cdr3_aa: CASSLGRAPYEQYF
cdr3_nt: TGTGCCAGCAGCTTAGGACGGGCCCCCTACGAGCAGTACTTC

v_call: TRBV24-1
d_call: TRBD2
j_call: TRBJ2-1
clone_size: -
cdr3_aa: CATSDTSGYNEQFF
cdr3_nt: TGTGCCACCAGTGACACTAGCGGCTACAATGAGCAGTTCTTC

v_call: TRBV19
d_call: TRBD2
j_call: TRBJ2-7
clone_size: -
cdr3_aa: CASSTLAGASYEQYF
cdr3_nt: TGTGCCAGTAGTACTCTAGCGGGAGCATCGTACGAGCAGTACTTC

v_call: TRBV2
d_call: TRBD2
j_call: TRBJ2-1
clone_size: many
cdr3_aa: CASRKLAGGLNEQFF
cdr3_nt: TGTGCCAGCAGAAAACTAGCGGGAGGGCTCAATGAGCAGTTCTTC

v_call: TRBV7-7
d_call: -
j_call: TRBJ2-1
clone_size: many
cdr3_aa: CASSREVLGEQFF
cdr3_nt: TGTGCTAGCAGCCGAGAGGTTCTAGGTGAGCAGTTCTTC

v_call: TRBV20-1
d_call: TRBD2
j_call: TRBJ2-1
clone_size: few
cdr3_aa: CSTEGLAGVRSYNEQFF
cdr3_nt: TGCAGTACAGAGGGACTAGCGGGAGTCCGCTCCTACAATGAGCAGTTCTTC

v_call: TRBV12-3/TRBV12-4
d_call: TRBD1
j_call: TRBJ1-2
clone_size: once
cdr3_aa: CASSWARGLHGYTF
cdr3_nt: TGTGCCAGCAGTTGGGCCAGGGGGCTTCATGGCTACACCTTC

v_call: TRBV27
d_call: TRBD1
j_call: TRBJ2-1
clone_size: many
cdr3_aa: CAIKTGGRNEQFF
cdr3_nt: TGTGCCATCAAGACAGGGGGCAGGAATGAGCAGTTCTTC

v_call: TRBV7-8
d_call: -
j_call: TRBJ2-5
clone_size: many
cdr3_aa: CASSPFGRVKETQYF
cdr3_nt: TGTGCCAGCAGCCCATTCGGGCGGGTCAAAGAGACCCAGTACTTC

v_call: TRBV20-1
d_call: -
j_call: TRBJ2-2
clone_size: -
cdr3_aa: CSARDLWAGELFF
cdr3_nt: TGCAGTGCTAGAGATCTATGGGCCGGGGAGCTGTTTTTT

v_call: TRBV5-1
d_call: -
j_call: TRBJ2-1
clone_size: few
cdr3_aa: CASNTNNEQFF
cdr3_nt: TGCGCCAGCAACACTAACAATGAGCAGTTCTTC

v_call: TRBV7-8
d_call: -
j_call: TRBJ2-2
clone_size: few
cdr3_aa: CASSFHEGQAFTGELFF
cdr3_nt: TGTGCCAGCAGCTTCCATGAGGGCCAAGCTTTCACCGGGGAGCTGTTTTTT

v_call: TRBV19
d_call: -
j_call: TRBJ1-5
clone_size: -
cdr3_aa: CASASGGNQPQHF
cdr3_nt: TGTGCCAGTGCCAGTGGAGGTAATCAGCCCCAGCATTTT

v_call: TRBV28
d_call: -
j_call: TRBJ2-6
clone_size: -
cdr3_aa: CASIPRGFSGANVLTF
cdr3_nt: TGTGCCAGCATTCCCCGGGGTTTCTCTGGGGCCAACGTCCTGACTTTC

v_call: TRBV20-1
d_call: -
j_call: TRBJ2-2
clone_size: many
cdr3_aa: CSALPGLTTGELFF
cdr3_nt: TGCAGTGCTCTGCCGGGACTTACCACCGGGGAGCTGTTTTTT

v_call: TRBV2
d_call: TRBD2
j_call: TRBJ2-5
clone_size: few
cdr3_aa: CASKKTSGREETQYF
cdr3_nt: TGTGCCAGCAAGAAGACTAGCGGGAGGGAAGAGACCCAGTACTTC

v_call: TRBV2
d_call: -
j_call: TRBJ2-5
clone_size: many
cdr3_aa: CASSERGAEETQYF
cdr3_nt: TGTGCCAGCAGTGAAAGAGGTGCGGAGGAGACCCAGTACTTC

v_call: TRBV19
d_call: -
j_call: TRBJ2-3
clone_size: -
cdr3_aa: CASRSRISTDTQYF
cdr3_nt: TGTGCCAGTCGGAGTCGGATAAGCACAGATACGCAGTATTTT

v_call: TRBV5-1
d_call: -
j_call: TRBJ1-1
clone_size: -
cdr3_aa: CASSLEPKQGLGAFF
cdr3_nt: TGCGCCAGCAGCTTGGAACCTAAGCAGGGTCTAGGCGCTTTCTTT

v_call: TRBV27
d_call: -
j_call: TRBJ1-1
clone_size: -
cdr3_aa: CAGSLLAGDTEAFF
cdr3_nt: TGTGCCGGCAGTTTACTCGCGGGGGACACTGAAGCTTTCTTT

v_call: TRBV7-9
d_call: -
j_call: TRBJ2-7
clone_size: -
cdr3_aa: CASRPAGSYEQYF
cdr3_nt: TGTGCCAGCAGACCTGCCGGGAGCTACGAGCAGTACTTC

v_call: TRBV19
d_call: -
j_call: TRBJ1-5
clone_size: few
cdr3_aa: CASTEIETGPQHF
cdr3_nt: TGTGCCAGTACCGAGATCGAAACGGGACCCCAGCATTTT

v_call: TRBV28
d_call: TRBD1
j_call: TRBJ2-5
clone_size: many
cdr3_aa: CASSPTGQGWETQYF
cdr3_nt: TGTGCCAGCAGCCCGACCGGACAGGGTTGGGAGACCCAGTACTTC

v_call: TRBV7-9
d_call: TRBD1
j_call: TRBJ2-2
clone_size: few
cdr3_aa: CASSPGQGAPGELFF
cdr3_nt: TGTGCCAGCAGCCCCGGACAGGGGGCGCCCGGGGAGCTGTTTTTT

v_call: TRBV5-1
d_call: TRBD2
j_call: TRBJ2-1
clone_size: many
cdr3_aa: CASSWTSRGNEQFF
cdr3_nt: TGCGCCAGCAGCTGGACTAGCCGGGGGAATGAGCAGTTCTTC

v_call: TRBV5-1
d_call: TRBD1
j_call: TRBJ2-7
clone_size: many
cdr3_aa: CASSLRTGGNYEQYF
cdr3_nt: TGCGCCAGCAGCTTAAGGACAGGGGGCAACTACGAGCAGTACTTC

v_call: TRBV28
d_call: TRBD1
j_call: TRBJ2-1
clone_size: many
cdr3_aa: CASLDRGNYNEQFF
cdr3_nt: TGTGCCAGCCTCGACAGGGGGAACTACAATGAGCAGTTCTTC

v_call: TRBV11-2
d_call: -
j_call: TRBJ2-7
clone_size: many
cdr3_aa: CASSSPGQDEQYF
cdr3_nt: TGTGCCAGCAGCTCACCGGGACAAGACGAGCAGTACTTC